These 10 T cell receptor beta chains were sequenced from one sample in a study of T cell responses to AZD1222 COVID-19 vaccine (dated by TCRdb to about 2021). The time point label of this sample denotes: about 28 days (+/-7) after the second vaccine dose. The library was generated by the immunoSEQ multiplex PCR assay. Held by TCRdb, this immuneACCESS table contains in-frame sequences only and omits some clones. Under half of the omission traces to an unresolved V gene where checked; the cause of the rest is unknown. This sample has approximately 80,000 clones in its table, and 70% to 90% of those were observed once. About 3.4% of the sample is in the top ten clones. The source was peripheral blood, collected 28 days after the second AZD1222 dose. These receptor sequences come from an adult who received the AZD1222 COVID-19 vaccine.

CDR3: CASSGGSSGRYQETQYF. In DNA form, the CDR3 reads TGTGCCAGCAGCGGGGGGTCGAGCGGGAGGTACCAAGAGACCCAGTACTTC. V and J are TRBV9 and TRBJ2-5; 9 nucleotides match TRBD2. This CDR3 is 17 amino acids long. Germline assignment: CDR1 SGDLS and CDR2 YYNGEE. V dropped 3 bases and J dropped 0; count of bases not matched to a gene: 9.

As DNA, the CDR3 is TGTGCCAGCAGCGAGGTCCACACAGATACGCAGTATTTT. It specifies CASSEVHTDTQYF. The chain has TRBV9 and TRBJ2-3; D uncertain. The V end lost 3 bases, the J end lost 2 bases, and 7 bases lay between the germline ends. Germline assignment: CDR1 SGDLS and CDR2 YYNGEE. This CDR3 spans 13 amino acids.

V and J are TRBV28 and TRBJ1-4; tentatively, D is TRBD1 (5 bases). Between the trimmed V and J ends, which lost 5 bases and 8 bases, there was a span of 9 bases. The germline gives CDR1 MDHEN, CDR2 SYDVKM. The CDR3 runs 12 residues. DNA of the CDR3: TGTGCCAGCAGTCCCAGGGAGGAAAAACTGTTTTTT. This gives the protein CASSPREEKLFF.

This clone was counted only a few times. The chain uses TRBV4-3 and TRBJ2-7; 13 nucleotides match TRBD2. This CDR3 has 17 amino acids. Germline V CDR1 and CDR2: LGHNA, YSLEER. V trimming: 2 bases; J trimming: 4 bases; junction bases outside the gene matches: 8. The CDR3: CASSQSTGLAGKYEQYF. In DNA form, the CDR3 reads TGCGCCAGCAGCCAATCAACGGGACTAGCGGGAAAGTACGAGCAGTACTTC.

CDR3 residues: CASSEATSNTGELFF. CDR3 nucleotides: TGTGCCAGCAGTGAAGCGACTAGTAACACCGGGGAGCTGTTTTTT. J is TRBJ2-2 and V is TRBV2; TRBD2 might be the D (6 bases). The CDR3 has 15 residues. The V gene's germline CDR1 is SNHLY and CDR2 FYNNEI. Trimming cost V 0 bases and J 2 bases, with 7 bases left between them. The variable domain in full, with the rest retrieved from reference TRBV2 and TRBJ2-2, is EPEVTQTPSHQVTQMGQEVILRCVPISNHLYFYWYRQILGQKVEFLVSFYNNEISEKSEIFDDQFSVERPDGSNFTLKIRSTKLEDSAMYFCASSEATSNTGELFFGEGSRLTVL.

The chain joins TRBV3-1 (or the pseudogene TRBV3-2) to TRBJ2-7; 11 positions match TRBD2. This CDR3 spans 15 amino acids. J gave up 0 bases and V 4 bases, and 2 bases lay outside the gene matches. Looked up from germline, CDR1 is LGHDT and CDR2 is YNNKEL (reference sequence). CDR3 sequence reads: CASSRGLAGSYEQYF. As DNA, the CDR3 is TGTGCCAGCAGCCGCGGACTAGCGGGCTCCTACGAGCAGTACTTC.

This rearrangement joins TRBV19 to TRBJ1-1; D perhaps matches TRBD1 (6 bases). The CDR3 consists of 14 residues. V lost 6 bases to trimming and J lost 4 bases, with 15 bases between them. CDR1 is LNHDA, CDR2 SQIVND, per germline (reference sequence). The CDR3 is CASRNTGISTEAFF. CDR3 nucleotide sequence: TGTGCCAGTAGGAACACAGGGATAAGCACTGAAGCTTTCTTT.

The CDR3, as DNA: TGTGCCAGCAGTGAATATATGGCGACCGGGGAGCTGTTTTTT. It specifies CASSEYMATGELFF. The chain recombines TRBV25-1 with TRBJ2-2; D is ambiguous. This CDR3 spans 14 amino acids. V lost 0 bases to trimming and J lost 5 bases, with 7 bases between them. The germline V gene encodes CDR1 MGHDK and CDR2 SYGVNS.

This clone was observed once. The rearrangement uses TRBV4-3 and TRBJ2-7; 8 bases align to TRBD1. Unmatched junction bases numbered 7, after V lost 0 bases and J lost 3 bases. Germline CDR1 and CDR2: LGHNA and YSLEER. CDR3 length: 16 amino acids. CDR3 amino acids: CASSQDGGQGSYEQYF. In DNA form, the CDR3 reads TGCGCCAGCAGCCAAGATGGTGGACAGGGTAGCTACGAGCAGTACTTC.

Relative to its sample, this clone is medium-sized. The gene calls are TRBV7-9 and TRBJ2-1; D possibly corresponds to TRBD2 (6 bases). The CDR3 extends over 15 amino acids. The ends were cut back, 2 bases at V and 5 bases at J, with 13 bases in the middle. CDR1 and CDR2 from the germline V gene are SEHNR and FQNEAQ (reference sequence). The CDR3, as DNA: TGTGCCAGCAGCTTATTTTCGGGGGAACACAATGAGCAGTTCTTC. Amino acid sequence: CASSLFSGEHNEQFF.